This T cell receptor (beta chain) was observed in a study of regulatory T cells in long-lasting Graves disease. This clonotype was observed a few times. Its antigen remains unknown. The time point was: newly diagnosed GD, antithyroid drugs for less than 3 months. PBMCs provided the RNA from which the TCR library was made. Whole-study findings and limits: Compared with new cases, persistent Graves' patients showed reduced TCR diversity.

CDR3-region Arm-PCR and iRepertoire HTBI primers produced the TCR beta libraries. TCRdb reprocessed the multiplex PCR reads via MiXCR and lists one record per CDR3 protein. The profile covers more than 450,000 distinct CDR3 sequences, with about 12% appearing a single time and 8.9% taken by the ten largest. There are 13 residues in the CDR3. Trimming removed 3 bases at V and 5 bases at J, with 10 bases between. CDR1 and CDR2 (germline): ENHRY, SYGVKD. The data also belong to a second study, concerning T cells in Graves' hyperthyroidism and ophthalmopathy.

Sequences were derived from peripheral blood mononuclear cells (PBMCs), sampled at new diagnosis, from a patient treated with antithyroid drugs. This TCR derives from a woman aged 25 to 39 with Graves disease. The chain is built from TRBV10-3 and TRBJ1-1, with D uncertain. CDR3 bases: TGTGCCATCAGTGACACGGGAGGGACTGAAGCTTTCTTT. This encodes CAISDTGGTEAFF.